Listed below are T cell receptor beta chains from one sample, sequenced in a study of early T cells in non-severe SARS-CoV-2 infection. TCRdb re-called the 5' RACE reads through MiXCR, storing one row per CDR3 protein. Here the sample spans tens of thousands of distinct CDR3 sequences, about 8.2% being singletons. Specimen: whole blood. Every receptor here comes from an adult who was a healthcare worker with PCR-confirmed SARS-CoV-2 infection or an uninfected control (not recorded which). CDR3s include the opening cysteine and the closing phenylalanine or tryptophan. The D gene is left open where the match is weak. Where a row states a size, it is once, few, many or the class of an expanded clone; other rows omit it.

CDR3 protein: CASKTVGSPDDNEQFF
CDR3 DNA: TGTGCCAGCAAAACGGTCGGAAGCCCCGATGACAATGAGCAGTTCTTC
D gene: -
J gene: TRBJ2-1
clone size: many
V gene: TRBV2
CDR3 length: 16

CDR3 protein: CASRAQPNTEAFF
CDR3 DNA: TGTGCCAGCAGAGCCCAGCCGAACACTGAAGCTTTCTTT
D gene: -
J gene: TRBJ1-1
clone size: -
V gene: TRBV6-6
CDR3 length: 13

CDR3 protein: CASSLERTSYEQYF
CDR3 DNA: TGTGCCAGCAGCTTAGAGAGAACTTCCTACGAGCAGTACTTC
D gene: -
J gene: TRBJ2-7
clone size: few
V gene: TRBV7-6
CDR3 length: 14

CDR3 protein: CASSLRGTGRAGTDTQYF
CDR3 DNA: TGTGCCAGCAGCTTAAGGGGGACGGGCAGGGCCGGCACAGATACGCAGTATTTT
D gene: -
J gene: TRBJ2-3
clone size: many
V gene: TRBV7-9
CDR3 length: 18

CDR3 protein: CASSLRNRDILGYTF
CDR3 DNA: TGTGCCAGCAGTTTAAGGAACAGGGATATACTTGGCTACACCTTC
D gene: -
J gene: TRBJ1-2
clone size: many
V gene: TRBV12-3/TRBV12-4
CDR3 length: 15

CDR3 protein: CASSQEGRLSFETQYF
CDR3 DNA: TGTGCCAGCAGCCAAGAGGGGAGACTATCCTTCGAGACCCAGTACTTC
D gene: -
J gene: TRBJ2-5
clone size: -
V gene: TRBV3-1
CDR3 length: 16

CDR3 protein: CASSLSGGQGEQFF
CDR3 DNA: TGTGCCAGCAGCCTTAGCGGGGGCCAAGGTGAGCAGTTCTTC
D gene: TRBD2
J gene: TRBJ2-1
clone size: -
V gene: TRBV7-9
CDR3 length: 14

CDR3 protein: CASSLGGTGNQPQHF
CDR3 DNA: TGTGCCAGCAGTTTAGGGGGGACAGGTAATCAGCCCCAGCATTTT
D gene: TRBD1
J gene: TRBJ1-5
clone size: few
V gene: TRBV12-3/TRBV12-4
CDR3 length: 15

CDR3 protein: CASRPTGSSNQPQHF
CDR3 DNA: TGTGCCAGCAGACCGACAGGGTCCAGCAATCAGCCCCAGCATTTT
D gene: TRBD1
J gene: TRBJ1-5
clone size: -
V gene: TRBV6-5
CDR3 length: 15

CDR3 protein: CASSLDGGGTDTQYF
CDR3 DNA: TGTGCCAGCAGCTTAGATGGGGGGGGCACAGATACGCAGTATTTT
D gene: TRBD2
J gene: TRBJ2-3
clone size: many
V gene: TRBV11-2
CDR3 length: 15

CDR3 protein: CASHLSRNSPLHF
CDR3 DNA: TGTGCCAGCCACCTATCGCGGAATTCACCCCTCCACTTT
D gene: -
J gene: TRBJ1-6
clone size: -
V gene: TRBV6-5
CDR3 length: 13

CDR3 protein: CATASGSTDTQYF
CDR3 DNA: TGTGCCACTGCTAGCGGTAGCACAGATACGCAGTATTTT
D gene: TRBD2
J gene: TRBJ2-3
clone size: -
V gene: TRBV10-3
CDR3 length: 13

CDR3 protein: CASSEDGKNTEAFF
CDR3 DNA: TGCGCCAGCAGTGAGGACGGGAAAAACACTGAAGCTTTCTTT
D gene: -
J gene: TRBJ1-1
clone size: many
V gene: TRBV10-1
CDR3 length: 14

CDR3 protein: CASSEQGYEQYF
CDR3 DNA: TGTGCCAGCAGTGAACAGGGCTACGAGCAGTACTTC
D gene: -
J gene: TRBJ2-7
clone size: few
V gene: TRBV6-1
CDR3 length: 12

CDR3 protein: CASSLAGPYEQYF
CDR3 DNA: TGTGCCAGCAGTTTGGCCGGACCCTACGAGCAGTACTTC
D gene: -
J gene: TRBJ2-7
clone size: many
V gene: TRBV27
CDR3 length: 13

CDR3 protein: CAGDRRSTEAFF
CDR3 DNA: TGTGCCGGGGACAGGCGTAGCACTGAAGCTTTCTTT
D gene: TRBD1
J gene: TRBJ1-1
clone size: -
V gene: TRBV30
CDR3 length: 12

CDR3 protein: CASSPLSGVVAGELFF
CDR3 DNA: TGTGCCAGCAGCCCCCTTAGCGGGGTAGTAGCCGGGGAGCTGTTTTTT
D gene: TRBD2
J gene: TRBJ2-2
clone size: -
V gene: TRBV9
CDR3 length: 16

CDR3 protein: CASSLVGSNTDTQYF
CDR3 DNA: TGTGCCAGCAGCTTAGTTGGCTCCAACACAGATACGCAGTATTTT
D gene: -
J gene: TRBJ2-3
clone size: few
V gene: TRBV11-3
CDR3 length: 15

CDR3 protein: CASRPTGTGVDEQYF
CDR3 DNA: TGTGCCAGCAGACCCACCGGGACAGGGGTCGACGAGCAGTACTTC
D gene: TRBD1
J gene: TRBJ2-7
clone size: many
V gene: TRBV6-2/TRBV6-3
CDR3 length: 15

CDR3 protein: CASLGGLAGSTDTQYF
CDR3 DNA: TGTGCCAGCTTAGGGGGACTAGCTGGGAGCACAGATACGCAGTATTTT
D gene: TRBD2
J gene: TRBJ2-3
clone size: -
V gene: TRBV7-2
CDR3 length: 16

CDR3 protein: CASSEASGAGDYGYTF
CDR3 DNA: TGTGCCAGCAGTGAAGCTTCGGGGGCAGGGGACTATGGCTACACCTTC
D gene: -
J gene: TRBJ1-2
clone size: -
V gene: TRBV6-1
CDR3 length: 16

CDR3 protein: CASSSRDGESEAFF
CDR3 DNA: TGCGCCAGCAGCTCCCGGGACGGTGAGTCTGAAGCTTTCTTT
D gene: -
J gene: TRBJ1-1
clone size: -
V gene: TRBV5-1
CDR3 length: 14

CDR3 protein: CASSLDKGRAFF
CDR3 DNA: TGTGCCAGCAGCTTAGATAAGGGGCGGGCTTTCTTT
D gene: -
J gene: TRBJ1-1
clone size: few
V gene: TRBV7-2
CDR3 length: 12

CDR3 protein: CASSSQAGGLADTQYF
CDR3 DNA: TGTGCCAGCAGCTCGCAAGCGGGGGGGCTTGCAGATACGCAGTATTTT
D gene: TRBD2
J gene: TRBJ2-3
clone size: -
V gene: TRBV3-1
CDR3 length: 16

CDR3 protein: CASSSGTGEVIEQYF
CDR3 DNA: TGTGCCAGCAGCTCAGGGACAGGGGAGGTAATCGAGCAGTACTTC
D gene: TRBD1
J gene: TRBJ2-7
clone size: -
V gene: TRBV7-2
CDR3 length: 15

CDR3 protein: CASSFLPDTEAFF
CDR3 DNA: TGCGCCAGCAGCTTTTTACCGGACACTGAAGCTTTCTTT
D gene: -
J gene: TRBJ1-1
clone size: few
V gene: TRBV5-1
CDR3 length: 13

CDR3 protein: CASSLQREETQYF
CDR3 DNA: TGTGCCAGCTCACTGCAACGGGAAGAGACCCAGTACTTC
D gene: -
J gene: TRBJ2-5
clone size: -
V gene: TRBV18
CDR3 length: 13

CDR3 protein: CASSPIRDFYNEQFF
CDR3 DNA: TGTGCCAGCAGCCCTATCCGGGACTTCTACAATGAGCAGTTCTTC
D gene: -
J gene: TRBJ2-1
clone size: many
V gene: TRBV7-9
CDR3 length: 15

CDR3 protein: CASSTRLTYGYTF
CDR3 DNA: TGTGCCAGCAGCACTCGCTTAACCTATGGCTACACCTTC
D gene: -
J gene: TRBJ1-2
clone size: few
V gene: TRBV6-2/TRBV6-3
CDR3 length: 13

CDR3 protein: CASSYPGLPYEQYF
CDR3 DNA: TGTGCCAGCAGTTACCCTGGGCTCCCATACGAGCAGTACTTC
D gene: -
J gene: TRBJ2-7
clone size: many
V gene: TRBV6-5
CDR3 length: 14

CDR3 protein: CASRGGTEAFF
CDR3 DNA: TGTGCCAGCAGGGGAGGCACTGAAGCTTTCTTT
D gene: -
J gene: TRBJ1-1
clone size: many
V gene: TRBV3-1
CDR3 length: 11

CDR3 protein: CASSSSGTGEAGGSYEQYF
CDR3 DNA: TGTGCCAGCAGCTCGTCCGGGACGGGGGAAGCCGGCGGCTCCTACGAGCAGTACTTC
D gene: -
J gene: TRBJ2-7
clone size: many
V gene: TRBV21-1
CDR3 length: 19

CDR3 protein: CASSLGRDVSPLHF
CDR3 DNA: TGTGCCAGCAGTTTAGGCAGGGACGTTTCACCCCTCCACTTT
D gene: -
J gene: TRBJ1-6
clone size: -
V gene: TRBV12-3/TRBV12-4
CDR3 length: 14

CDR3 protein: CSASAQTGGADRTF
CDR3 DNA: TGCAGTGCTAGTGCTCAAACAGGGGGCGCGGACCGCACCTTC
D gene: TRBD1
J gene: TRBJ1-2
clone size: few
V gene: TRBV20-1
CDR3 length: 14

CDR3 protein: CSCWDRADTQYF
CDR3 DNA: TGCAGTTGCTGGGACCGCGCAGATACGCAGTATTTT
D gene: -
J gene: TRBJ2-3
clone size: -
V gene: TRBV20-1
CDR3 length: 12

CDR3 protein: CASSQDLVLSPGELFF
CDR3 DNA: TGTGCCAGCAGCCAAGATCTAGTCCTCAGCCCCGGGGAGCTGTTTTTT
D gene: -
J gene: TRBJ2-2
clone size: many
V gene: TRBV4-2
CDR3 length: 16

CDR3 protein: CASSPLYRADGYTF
CDR3 DNA: TGTGCCAGCAGCCCCCTTTACAGGGCGGATGGCTACACCTTC
D gene: -
J gene: TRBJ1-2
clone size: -
V gene: TRBV7-9
CDR3 length: 14

CDR3 protein: CASRQETQYF
CDR3 DNA: TGTGCCAGTAGGCAAGAGACCCAGTACTTC
D gene: -
J gene: TRBJ2-5
clone size: -
V gene: TRBV19
CDR3 length: 10

CDR3 protein: CASSGSGQGGRQFF
CDR3 DNA: TGTGCCAGCAGTGGTTCGGGACAGGGGGGTCGGCAGTTCTTC
D gene: TRBD1
J gene: TRBJ2-1
clone size: few
V gene: TRBV6-5
CDR3 length: 14

CDR3 protein: CASRKTETQYF
CDR3 DNA: TGTGCCAGCAGAAAAACAGAAACGCAGTATTTT
D gene: -
J gene: TRBJ2-3
clone size: -
V gene: TRBV12-3/TRBV12-4
CDR3 length: 11

CDR3 protein: CASSYRWDSQTSEQYF
CDR3 DNA: TGTGCCAGCAGTTACAGGTGGGACTCCCAAACGAGCGAGCAGTACTTC
D gene: -
J gene: TRBJ2-7
clone size: -
V gene: TRBV6-2/TRBV6-3
CDR3 length: 16

CDR3 protein: CASSPRASNTEAFF
CDR3 DNA: TGTGCCAGCAGCCCCCGGGCCAGTAACACTGAAGCTTTCTTT
D gene: -
J gene: TRBJ1-1
clone size: -
V gene: TRBV9
CDR3 length: 14